The entry below describes one T cell receptor beta chain. CDR1 and CDR2 (germline): MDHEN, SYDVKM. Trimming cost V 8 bases and J 8 bases; bases outside gene matches: 11. This CDR3 region has 14 residues. These data come from a study of OX40 agonist ivuxolimab in advanced cancers. Some clones are missing from TCRdb's copy, which holds only in-frame ones; the method was immunoSEQ multiplex PCR. The table includes about 31,000 clones, around 90% detected once. The clonotype was recovered from an adult with an advanced solid tumor such as melanoma, head and neck, liver or kidney cancer. The material sequenced was CD4+ or CD8+ T cells sorted from blood, taken in a trial of the OX40 agonist ivuxolimab. This sequence joins TRBV28 and TRBJ2-1; TRBD2 aligns across 8 bases. The CDR3 bases are TGTGCCAGCTACCACGGGACTAGTATTTATGAGCAGTTCTTC. The encoded protein is CASYHGTSIYEQFF.